Listed below are T cell receptor beta chains from one sample, sequenced in a study of blood T cell repertoires in COVID-19. Assay used: immunoSEQ multiplex PCR; TCRdb lists only in-frame clones, some missing. The data hold 250,000 to 350,000 clones, with roughly nine tenths observed a single time. The material sequenced was peripheral blood. Receptors were obtained from a woman between 50 and 59 years old who had recovered from COVID-19. Both conserved end residues are part of each CDR3. The D gene is left open where the match is weak. Only part of the rows carry a size: once, few, many, or a class if the clone is expanded.

>.|TRBJ1-2|TRBV29-1|.
TGCAGCGTTGAGGGGTCAGGGAACTATGGCTACACCTTC
CSVEGSGNYGYTF
>once|TRBJ1-2|TRBV25-1|TRBD1
TGTGCCAGCAGTGACCCTGGACAGGGGGTTAACTATGGCTACACCTTC
CASSDPGQGVNYGYTF
>.|TRBJ2-7|TRBV7-8|TRBD2
TGTGCCAGCAGCTTAGTGTCTAGCGGGAGGAGGGACGAGCAGTACTTC
CASSLVSSGRRDEQYF
>few|TRBJ1-1|TRBV29-1|TRBD1
TGCAGCGTTGACAAGGGACAGGGAGCTTTCTTT
CSVDKGQGAFF
>.|TRBJ2-7|TRBV7-9|TRBD2
TGTGCCAGCAGCGTGAGGCGGGAGGTCGGCGAGCAGTACTTC
CASSVRREVGEQYF
>.|TRBJ2-7|TRBV5-1|TRBD1
TGCGCCAGCAGCTCGGGACAGGGCTACGAGCAGTACTTC
CASSSGQGYEQYF
>.|TRBJ1-5|TRBV2|TRBD1
TGTGCCAGCAGCTCAGGGGGCAGCCAGCCCCAGCATTTT
CASSSGGSQPQHF
>once|TRBJ2-6|TRBV30|.
TGTGCCTGGTCCGGAGGGGCCCTCTCTGGGGCCAACGTCCTGACTTTC
CAWSGGALSGANVLTF
>.|TRBJ1-1|TRBV15|.
TGTGCCACCAGCAGACCGGACAGACACACTGAAGCTTTCTTT
CATSRPDRHTEAFF
>.|TRBJ1-5|TRBV30|.
TGTGCCTCAACACCCACGGGGGGGCATCAGCCCCAGCATTTT
CASTPTGGHQPQHF
>.|TRBJ1-1|TRBV12-5|TRBD1
TGTGCTAGTGGTTTACAGGGGTTCAACCTGAACACTGAAGCTTTCTTT
CASGLQGFNLNTEAFF
>.|TRBJ1-2|TRBV15|TRBD1
TGTGCCACCAGCAGGATAAGCCGGGACAGAAACTATGGCTACACCTTC
CATSRISRDRNYGYTF
>.|TRBJ1-1|TRBV11-1|.
TGTGCCAGCAGCTTAGAAGGGCGGGGTGAAGCTTTCTTT
CASSLEGRGEAFF
>.|TRBJ2-1|TRBV5-1|.
TGCGCCAGCTTAATAAACCCAGGGGGGAATGAGCAGTTCTTC
CASLINPGGNEQFF
>once|TRBJ2-1|TRBV28|TRBD2
TGTGCCAGCACTCGCCGGCGGGGGATCTACAATGAGCAGTTCTTC
CASTRRRGIYNEQFF
>.|TRBJ2-7|TRBV19|.
TGTGCCAGTAGTATCAGGCCCGACTACGAGCAGTACTTC
CASSIRPDYEQYF
>.|TRBJ1-2|TRBV7-9|TRBD1
TGTGCCAGCAGCTTATCCGGGACAGATTATGGCTACACCTTC
CASSLSGTDYGYTF
>.|TRBJ2-1|TRBV5-5|.
TGTGCCAGCAGCTTGGGGGCCCTTAATGAGCAGTTCTTC
CASSLGALNEQFF
>.|TRBJ1-2|TRBV4-3|.
TGCGCCAGCAGCCAAGATCAGGGATGGAACTATGGCTACACCTTC
CASSQDQGWNYGYTF
>.|TRBJ1-2|TRBV30|.
TGTGCCTGGAGTGTTGTACGGGGAGGGTATGGCTACACCTTC
CAWSVVRGGYGYTF
>.|TRBJ1-1|TRBV28|.
TGTGCCAGCAGTGTACACAGGGTAAGGCGTAGAACTGAAGCTTTCTTT
CASSVHRVRRRTEAFF
>.|TRBJ1-1|TRBV19|.
TGTGCCAGTAGTAACACAGGGAAATTAGAAGCTTTCTTT
CASSNTGKLEAFF
>.|TRBJ2-7|TRBV12-3/TRBV12-4|TRBD2
TGTGCCAGCAGTTCTAGCGGAGAGCAGTACTTC
CASSSSGEQYF
>.|TRBJ1-1|TRBV7-9|TRBD1
TGTGCCAGCAGCTTCCAACAGGGGTTCCCTGAAGCTTTCTTT
CASSFQQGFPEAFF
>.|TRBJ1-2|TRBV24-1|.
TGTGCCACCAGTGACCCCCTCAGGGCTGGCTACACCTTC
CATSDPLRAGYTF
>.|TRBJ2-1|TRBV13|TRBD2
TGTGCCAGCAGCCGAAAGACTAGCTTGGGTTGGAATGAGCAGTTCTTC
CASSRKTSLGWNEQFF
>.|TRBJ2-7|TRBV19|TRBD1
TGTGCCAGTAGTACGGGACAGGGGCTAGGGGAGCAGTACTTC
CASSTGQGLGEQYF
>.|TRBJ2-7|TRBV6-5|.
TGTGCCAGCAGTTCCCCGGGAGCTGTCGAGCAGTACTTC
CASSSPGAVEQYF
>.|TRBJ2-7|TRBV6-1|.
TGTGCCAGCAGTGACAGGCACACCTACGAGCAGTACTTC
CASSDRHTYEQYF
>.|TRBJ1-1|TRBV6-1|.
TGTGCCAGCAGTTATCGGGGGAGCGACACTGAAGCTTTCTTT
CASSYRGSDTEAFF
>.|TRBJ2-7|TRBV6-6|.
TGTGCCAGCAGTCCCCCCGGGTATTCGGGGGAGCAGTACTTC
CASSPPGYSGEQYF
>.|TRBJ2-1|TRBV5-1|TRBD2
TGCGCCAGCAGCTTGGGGTTAGCGGGAGTCAATGAGCAGTTCTTC
CASSLGLAGVNEQFF
>.|TRBJ1-2|TRBV3-1/TRBV3-2|.
TGTGCCAGCAGCCAAGATGCCAGGGGACGAGGTGGCTACACCTTC
CASSQDARGRGGYTF
>.|TRBJ2-1|TRBV19|TRBD2
TGTGCCAGTAGTACGGTAGCGGGCAATGAGCAGTTCTTC
CASSTVAGNEQFF
>.|TRBJ2-4|TRBV7-9|TRBD1
TGTGCCAGCAGGGGACAGAGTAAAAACATTCAGTACTTC
CASRGQSKNIQYF
>.|TRBJ1-3|TRBV29-1|TRBD1
TGCAGCGTTGAGGGAAGGGGACAGTCCTCTGGAAACACCATATATTTT
CSVEGRGQSSGNTIYF
>.|TRBJ2-7|TRBV7-2|TRBD1
TGTGCCAGCGAGAGAGGGGGGACAGGGGGCAGGTACGAGCAGTACTTC
CASERGGTGGRYEQYF
>.|TRBJ2-7|TRBV5-1|TRBD2
TGCGCCAGCAGCTTGGGGACTAGCGGGAGATACGAGCAGTACTTC
CASSLGTSGRYEQYF
>.|TRBJ1-3|TRBV10-3|.
TGTGCCATAGCCGGGGTAACTGGAAACACCATATATTTT
CAIAGVTGNTIYF
>once|TRBJ2-7|TRBV5-4|TRBD1
TGTGCCAGCAGCCCCGGGACAGCGAGAACTTCCTACGAGCAGTACTTC
CASSPGTARTSYEQYF
>.|TRBJ2-1|TRBV20-1|TRBD2
TGCAGTGCTAGTAAGCGGGAGAGAGGCAATGAGCAGTTCTTC
CSASKRERGNEQFF
>.|TRBJ1-1|TRBV5-4|.
TGTGCCAGCAGCCTAGGACATAGGTCGAACACTGAAGCTTTCTTT
CASSLGHRSNTEAFF
>.|TRBJ1-1|TRBV6-2/TRBV6-3|.
TGTGCCAGCAGCCCTCCGCGGGGGCGAGGGACTGAAGCTTTCTTT
CASSPPRGRGTEAFF
>.|TRBJ2-7|TRBV6-2/TRBV6-3|.
TGTGCCAGCAGTTACCCGGAGGTAGGGTCCTACGAGCAGTACTTC
CASSYPEVGSYEQYF
>.|TRBJ2-3|TRBV7-2|TRBD1
TGTGCCAGCAGCTCCCGGACAGGCGGCACAGATACGCAGTATTTT
CASSSRTGGTDTQYF
>.|TRBJ1-1|TRBV28|.
TGTGCCAGCAGTTTACGGACAGTCAACACTGAAGCTTTCTTT
CASSLRTVNTEAFF
>.|TRBJ1-6|TRBV10-3|.
TGTGCCATCAGTGAGGGACTAAATAATTCACCCCTCCACTTT
CAISEGLNNSPLHF
>.|TRBJ1-2|TRBV30|.
TGTGCCTCGAAACTAGATGGCTACACCTTC
CASKLDGYTF
>.|TRBJ1-1|TRBV11-2|.
TGTGCCAGCAGCTTACACGGGGGTACAAACACTGAAGCTTTCTTT
CASSLHGGTNTEAFF
>.|TRBJ1-5|TRBV27|.
TGTGCCAGCGGCCCCCTCCGACAGGGCAATCAGCCCCAGCATTTT
CASGPLRQGNQPQHF
>.|TRBJ1-1|TRBV29-1|TRBD1
TGCAGCGTACCGTCGACAGGGGGCTACACTGAAGCTTTCTTT
CSVPSTGGYTEAFF
>.|TRBJ2-7|TRBV3-1/TRBV3-2|TRBD2
TGTGCCAGCAGCCGCTTAGCGGGAGAGGGGCTTCGCGAGCAGTACTTC
CASSRLAGEGLREQYF
>.|TRBJ2-1|TRBV6-2/TRBV6-3|TRBD2
TGTGCCAGCAGTGTAGCGGGAGGAGGTTTCAATGAGCAGTTCTTC
CASSVAGGGFNEQFF